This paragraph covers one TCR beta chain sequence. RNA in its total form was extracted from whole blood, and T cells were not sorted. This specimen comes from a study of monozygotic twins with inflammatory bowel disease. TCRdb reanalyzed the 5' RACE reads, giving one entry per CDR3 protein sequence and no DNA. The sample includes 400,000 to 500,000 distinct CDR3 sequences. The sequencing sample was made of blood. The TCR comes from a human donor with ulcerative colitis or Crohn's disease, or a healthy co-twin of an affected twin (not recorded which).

CDR3 sequence: CAWSATLNTEAFF. J is TRBJ1-1 and V is TRBV30. This CDR3 has 13 amino acids. Germline V CDR1 and CDR2: GTSNPN, SVGIG (reference sequence).